These T cell receptor beta chains were read from a single sample in a study of PD-1 and CTLA-4 blockade in melanoma. The method was immunoSEQ multiplex PCR; TCRdb's version includes in-frame clones alone and lacks a portion of them. In the table there are around 21,000 clones, approximately 88% of which are singletons. The input for sequencing was CD8+ T cells from peripheral blood, taken before anti-PD-1 treatment. The receptors were sampled from a human donor with melanoma. The CDR3 runs from the conserved cysteine through the conserved F or W. D genes are given only for firm matches. A clone size is listed for some rows: how often the clone was seen (once, few, many), or a class if it is expanded.

V	size	D	J	DNA	CDR3
TRBV6-6	-	TRBD1	TRBJ2-2	TGTGCCAGCAGTTATGAGGGGGCGGGCACCGGGGAGCTGTTTTTT	CASSYEGAGTGELFF
TRBV9	-	TRBD1	TRBJ1-2	TGTGCCAGCAGCTCCTCGGCAGGGGGCAATGGCTACACCTTC	CASSSSAGGNGYTF
TRBV15	-	-	TRBJ1-4	TGTGCCACCAGCAGTGGGGGGACGGCACTTAGGGATGAAAAACTGTTTTTT	CATSSGGTALRDEKLFF
TRBV28	-	-	TRBJ1-2	TGTGCCACCCAATCCGGGACCTTTAACTATGGCTACACCTTC	CATQSGTFNYGYTF
TRBV5-4	-	-	TRBJ1-6	TGTGCCAGCAGCTTGTTAGGGCGAGATTCACCCCTCCACTTT	CASSLLGRDSPLHF
TRBV19	-	TRBD2	TRBJ2-1	TGTGCCAGCGGGACGGGCGGGGGGCAGTTCTTC	CASGTGGGQFF
TRBV4-1	-	-	TRBJ1-5	TGCGCCAGCAGCCAAGGGGTCCTTAATCAGCCCCAGCATTTT	CASSQGVLNQPQHF
TRBV27	-	-	TRBJ2-7	TGTGCCAGTGGTCCGCCCCACGAGCAGTACTTC	CASGPPHEQYF
TRBV19	-	TRBD1	TRBJ1-2	TGTGCCAGTAGTCAAACGACAGGGGGCTCAAGCTATGGCTACACCTTC	CASSQTTGGSSYGYTF
TRBV27	-	TRBD1	TRBJ1-1	TGTGCCAGCAGTTTTAGATATAGAGACAGGGGCCTCCAGGACACTGAAGCTTTCTTT	CASSFRYRDRGLQDTEAFF
TRBV7-2	-	-	TRBJ2-2	TGTGCCAGCAGCTCCGGGATAGCCGGGGAGCTGTTTTTT	CASSSGIAGELFF
TRBV30	-	-	TRBJ2-2	TGTGCCTGGAGTGTACTTGGGTCCGGGGAGCTGTTTTTT	CAWSVLGSGELFF
TRBV27	few	-	TRBJ1-5	TGTGCCAGCAGTGGAAGCATCAATCAGCCCCAGCATTTT	CASSGSINQPQHF
TRBV5-1	-	-	TRBJ2-2	TGCGCCAGCAACCAGGGGCAGGGCAACACCGGGGAGCTGTTTTTT	CASNQGQGNTGELFF
TRBV14	-	TRBD1	TRBJ1-6	TGTGCCAGCAGTTCGACAGGGGCGAGTAATTCACCCCTCCACTTT	CASSSTGASNSPLHF
TRBV12-3/TRBV12-4	-	-	TRBJ2-7	TGTGCCAGCAGTTTAGATTACGAGCAGTACTTC	CASSLDYEQYF
TRBV28	-	TRBD2	TRBJ2-5	TGTGCCAGCAGTTTACCGCGTGGACTAGCGGGGGGGGAGACCCAGTACTTC	CASSLPRGLAGGETQYF
TRBV11-2	-	-	TRBJ1-6	TGTGCCAGCAGCCCTAGCGGGGGGCAGGGTTCACCCCTCCACTTT	CASSPSGGQGSPLHF
TRBV7-9	-	-	TRBJ1-1	TGTGCCAGCAGCGTCAGGGATAGGACTGAAGCTTTCTTT	CASSVRDRTEAFF
TRBV7-9	-	-	TRBJ1-5	TGTGCCAGCAGCTTACGGGGGAATAGCAATCAGCCCCAGCATTTT	CASSLRGNSNQPQHF
TRBV19	once	TRBD1	TRBJ2-7	TGTGCCAGTAGTATCCTGCAGGGGGCTGGGGAGCAGTACTTC	CASSILQGAGEQYF
TRBV23-1	once	TRBD1	TRBJ2-7	TGCGCCAGCAGTCACAACTCCTCGGACAGGCCCCCCTACGAGCAGTACTTC	CASSHNSSDRPPYEQYF
TRBV4-3	-	-	TRBJ1-2	TGCGCCAGCAGCCAAGATCAAGGAGGACGGTATGGCTACACCTTC	CASSQDQGGRYGYTF
TRBV4-2	-	-	TRBJ1-1	TGTGCCAGCAGCCAGGGGACGGCTGAAGCTTTCTTT	CASSQGTAEAFF
TRBV7-9	-	-	TRBJ1-4	TGTGCCAGCAGGTCGACAGCGGGTGGTGAAAAACTGTTTTTT	CASRSTAGGEKLFF
TRBV28	-	TRBD1	TRBJ2-7	TGTGCCAGCAGTTTTTTATCCATAACCGGGACAGCCTACGAGCAGTACTTC	CASSFLSITGTAYEQYF
TRBV7-8	-	-	TRBJ2-1	TGTGCCAGCAGCTTAGGGGTCCGAGGAAATGAGCAGTTCTTC	CASSLGVRGNEQFF
TRBV19	-	-	TRBJ2-7	TGTGCCAGTAGTACTCAGGGTAATTACGAGCAGTACTTC	CASSTQGNYEQYF
TRBV28	once	-	TRBJ1-3	TGTGCCAGCAGTTTATTGAGGGGTGGGTGGTCTGGAAACACCATATATTTT	CASSLLRGGWSGNTIYF
TRBV6-1	-	-	TRBJ2-1	TGTGCCAGCAGTGATATATCGGGGGCCCGAGATAATGAGCAGTTCTTC	CASSDISGARDNEQFF
TRBV11-2	-	TRBD1	TRBJ2-5	TGTGCCAGCAGCCTCGTCCCCACAGGGGCGAGAGAGACCCAGTACTTC	CASSLVPTGARETQYF
TRBV6-2/TRBV6-3	-	-	TRBJ2-6	TGTGCCAGCAGTCACCCCGTTGCTGGGGCCAACGTCCTGACTTTC	CASSHPVAGANVLTF
TRBV28	-	-	TRBJ2-5	TGTGCCAGCAGTTTACCCATGACAGGTTTCGAAGAGACCCAGTACTTC	CASSLPMTGFEETQYF
TRBV19	few	-	TRBJ1-1	TGTGCCAGTAGTAAACAGTTCGAGGGGTCTCGCACTGAAGCTTTCTTT	CASSKQFEGSRTEAFF
TRBV7-2	-	-	TRBJ1-2	TGTGCCAGCCGCACCAGGGTTGGCTACACCTTC	CASRTRVGYTF
TRBV29-1	-	-	TRBJ2-1	TGCAGCGTTGACGGCGGACAGATCTCTCTGGGGAATGAGCAGTTCTTC	CSVDGGQISLGNEQFF
TRBV7-6	-	TRBD1	TRBJ1-1	TGTGCCAGCAGTCCCCAACGGACACAGGGGGAAGCTTTCTTT	CASSPQRTQGEAFF
TRBV5-6	-	-	TRBJ1-2	TGTGCCAGCAGCTCCGGGTTCCTCTACACCTTC	CASSSGFLYTF
TRBV9	-	TRBD1	TRBJ2-7	TGTGCCAGCAGCGTAGGACCCCAGGGGGCAAGGGACTACGAGCAGTACTTC	CASSVGPQGARDYEQYF
TRBV19	-	TRBD1	TRBJ1-2	TGTGCCAGTAGTATATCCGGGACAGTGCCTAACTATGGCTACACCTTC	CASSISGTVPNYGYTF
TRBV27	once	-	TRBJ1-5	TGTGCCAGCAGTCCAAAGCTAACCAATCAGCCCCAGCATTTT	CASSPKLTNQPQHF
TRBV2	-	-	TRBJ2-7	TGTGCCAGCAGTTCTGGGCCCTACGAGCAGTACTTC	CASSSGPYEQYF
TRBV6-4	-	-	TRBJ2-3	TGTGCCAGCAGTCGCGCTCCCACAGATACGCAGTATTTT	CASSRAPTDTQYF
TRBV6-5	once	TRBD1	TRBJ1-2	TGTGCCAGCAGTAAGGACAGGGGGAATGGCTACACCTTC	CASSKDRGNGYTF
TRBV6-5	-	-	TRBJ2-5	TGTGCCAGCAGCCTCGACGGCACAGAGACCCAGTACTTC	CASSLDGTETQYF
TRBV28	-	-	TRBJ2-1	TGTGCCAGCAGTTTAGGAGGGGCCAATGAGCAGTTCTTC	CASSLGGANEQFF
TRBV4-3	-	-	TRBJ2-2	TGCGCCAGCAGCCAAGATCCGACTGGAACCGGGGAGCTGTTTTTT	CASSQDPTGTGELFF
TRBV27	few	-	TRBJ1-1	TGTGCCAGCAGTTTAGACGGATCGAACACTGAAGCTTTCTTT	CASSLDGSNTEAFF
TRBV28	-	-	TRBJ2-1	TGTGCCAGCAGTCACCGATCTTCGGCAGGCTACAATGAGCAGTTCTTC	CASSHRSSAGYNEQFF
TRBV7-9	-	-	TRBJ2-3	TGTGCCAGCAGCCCGGGGGCCTCAGATACGCAGTATTTT	CASSPGASDTQYF
TRBV5-4	-	-	TRBJ2-5	TGTGCCAGCAGCTTATCGGGCTTCCAAGAGACCCAGTACTTC	CASSLSGFQETQYF
TRBV7-9	-	-	TRBJ2-7	TGTGCCAGCAACCTACAGGGTGAGCTTGGGTACGAGCAGTACTTC	CASNLQGELGYEQYF
TRBV28	-	TRBD1	TRBJ1-2	TGTGCCAGCACCTTAAGGGTAGAGACAGGGGAGTATGGCTACACCTTC	CASTLRVETGEYGYTF
TRBV4-3	-	-	TRBJ2-2	TGCGCCAGCAGCCAAGATCGGGCCGGGGGCACCGGGGAGCTGTTTTTT	CASSQDRAGGTGELFF
TRBV11-2	-	TRBD1	TRBJ1-2	TGTGCCAGCAGCCCAGGGGGATCGGACTATGGCTACACCTTC	CASSPGGSDYGYTF
TRBV28	-	-	TRBJ2-7	TGTGCCAGCAGTTTGGGGATGTCGGGGGTTACTTACGAGCAGTACTTC	CASSLGMSGVTYEQYF
TRBV7-7	once	-	TRBJ1-4	TGTGCCAGCAGCCCTCACGGACTTTCAACTAATGAAAAACTGTTTTTT	CASSPHGLSTNEKLFF